This T cell receptor beta chain came from a study of esophageal squamous cell carcinoma under preoperative chemotherapy. The time point denotes: after preoperative PTX-NDP chemotherapy. Study-wide findings and caveats: After chemotherapy, TCR diversity rose significantly in peripheral T cells but not in tumor-infiltrating lymphocytes.

This clonotype turned up a few times. Its specificity is unknown. From germline, CDR1 is MNHNS and CDR2 SASEGT. This CDR3 is 13 amino acids long. V shed 6 bases, J shed 3 bases, and the junction held 3 bases outside the gene matches. Via MiXCR, TCRdb re-called the PCR reads, giving one row per CDR3 protein. The repertoire holds about 32,000 distinct CDR3 sequences, with around half as singletons. The sequence was collected from a human donor with esophageal squamous cell carcinoma. The donor label of this sample is uncertain. V gene TRBV6-1 combines with J gene TRBJ1-2; 8 bases fit TRBD1. This specimen was acquired from a patient given preoperative chemotherapy. The CDR3 spells CASRDRGDYGYTF. The CDR3 coding sequence is TGTGCCAGCAGAGACAGGGGAGACTATGGCTACACCTTC.